This TCR beta chain derives from a study of shared clonotypes between healthy human individuals. Among the donors, all were Caucasian adults who lived in Nashville, Tennessee. Source study methods: Without quality scores, immunoSEQ junctional reads could not be filtered like full-length reads. TCRdb keeps only in-frame clones here, not all; method: immunoSEQ multiplex PCR. D and trimming come from the DNA, and the V and J calls and clone size come from that table. The data contain about 1.4 million clones, around 95% of them singletons. The CDR3 loop spans 14 amino acids. V lost 5 bases, J lost 3 bases, and 2 bases stayed unmatched. Per the germline V gene, CDR1 is MNHNY and CDR2 is SVGAGI (reference sequence).

The rearrangement joins TRBV6-6 to TRBJ2-2, with TRBD1 matching over 8 bases. The receptor comes from a man aged 25-45 years in good health. The sequenced sample consisted of naive CD4+ T cells sorted from blood. As for subset: CD45RA+ positively selected. The DNA for the CDR3 is TGTGCCAGCAGTCGGACAGGGTACACCGGGGAGCTGTTTTTT. It yields the protein CASSRTGYTGELFF.